This TCR beta chain was retrieved from a study of cytomegalovirus exposure and HLA in healthy donors. Primers included in the PCR were 60 Vbeta and 13 Jbeta primers. Clones were sequenced by immunoSEQ multiplex PCR, and TCRdb holds only the in-frame ones, with some missing. This sample lists about 130,000 clones; its ten largest clones have roughly 1.7%. The receptor's source is a woman in her forties in good health and CMV-seropositive. The sequenced sample consisted of PBMCs.

CDR3 amino acids: CASSLAPGSEQFF. The CDR3 nucleotides read TGCGCCAGCAGCTTGGCCCCGGGGAGCGAGCAGTTCTTC. The chain recombines TRBV5-1 with TRBJ2-1; possibly TRBD2 for D (5 bases). This CDR3 has 13 amino acids. The germline gives CDR1 SGHRS, CDR2 YFSETQ. V lost 0 bases, J lost 10 bases, and 11 bases lay in between.